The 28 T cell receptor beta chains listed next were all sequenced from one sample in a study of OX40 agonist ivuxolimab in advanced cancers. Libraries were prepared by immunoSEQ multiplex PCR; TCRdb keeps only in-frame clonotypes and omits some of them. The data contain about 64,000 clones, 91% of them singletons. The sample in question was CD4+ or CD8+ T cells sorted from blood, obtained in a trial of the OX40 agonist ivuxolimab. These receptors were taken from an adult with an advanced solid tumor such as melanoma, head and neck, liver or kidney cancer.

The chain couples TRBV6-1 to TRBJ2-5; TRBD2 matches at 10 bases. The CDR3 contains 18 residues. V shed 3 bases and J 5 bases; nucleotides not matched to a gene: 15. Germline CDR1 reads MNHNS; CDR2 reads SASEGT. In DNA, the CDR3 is TGTGCCAGCAGTGACCTACTCTCTCTAGCGGGAGATCGGGAGACCCAGTACTTC. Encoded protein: CASSDLLSLAGDRETQYF.

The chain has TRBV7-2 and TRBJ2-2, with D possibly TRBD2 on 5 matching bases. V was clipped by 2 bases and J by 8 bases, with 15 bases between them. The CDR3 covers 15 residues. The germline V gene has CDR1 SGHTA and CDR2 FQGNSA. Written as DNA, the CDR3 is TGTGCCAGCAGCTTAATGCTAGCATTATCGGGGGAGCTGTTTTTT. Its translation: CASSLMLALSGELFF.

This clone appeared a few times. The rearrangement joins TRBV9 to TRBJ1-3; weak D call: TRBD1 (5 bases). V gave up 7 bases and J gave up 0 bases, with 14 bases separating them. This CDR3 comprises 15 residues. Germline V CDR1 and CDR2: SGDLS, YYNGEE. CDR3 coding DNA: TGTGCCAGCGCGCGGGACGGCTACTCTGGAAACACCATATATTTT. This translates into CASARDGYSGNTIYF. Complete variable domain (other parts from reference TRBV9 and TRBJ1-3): DSGVTQTPKHLITATGQRVTLRCSPRSGDLSVYWYQQSLDQGLQFLIQYYNGEERAKGNILERFSAQQFPDLHSELNLSSLELGDSALYFCASARDGYSGNTIYFGEGSWLTVV.

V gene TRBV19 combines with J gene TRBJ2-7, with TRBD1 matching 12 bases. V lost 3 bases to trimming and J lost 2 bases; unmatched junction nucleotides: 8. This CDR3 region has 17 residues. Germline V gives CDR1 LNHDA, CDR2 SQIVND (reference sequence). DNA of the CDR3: TGTGCCAGTAGTATCGCGGGACAGGGGGCGCAAACCTACGAGCAGTACTTC. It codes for CASSIAGQGAQTYEQYF.

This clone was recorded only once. CDR3 bases: TGTGCCAGCAGCAACTCAGGGTTTAGCACTGAAGCTTTCTTT. It translates to CASSNSGFSTEAFF. This chain links TRBV7-3 with TRBJ1-1; D is possibly TRBD1 (5 bases). Trimming shortened V by 5 bases and J by 4 bases, and 14 bases separated the two germline ends. The germline gives CDR1 SGHTA, CDR2 FQGTGA. The CDR3 extends over 14 amino acids.

The DNA for the CDR3 is TGTGCCAGCAGCACGCCACAGGGTTGGAAAGAGACCCAGTACTTC. Translation gives CASSTPQGWKETQYF. V usage is TRBV5-4 and J usage is TRBJ2-5; TRBD1 might be the D (6 bases). Deletions cut 4 bases from V and 3 bases from J, with 16 bases between. Germline assignment: CDR1 SGHNT and CDR2 YYREEE (reference sequence). This CDR3 contains 15 residues.

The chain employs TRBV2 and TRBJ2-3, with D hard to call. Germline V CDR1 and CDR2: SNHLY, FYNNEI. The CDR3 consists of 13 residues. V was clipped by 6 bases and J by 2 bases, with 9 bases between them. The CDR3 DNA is TGTGCCAGCAGCCCCGGGTCCACAGATACGCAGTATTTT. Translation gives CASSPGSTDTQYF.

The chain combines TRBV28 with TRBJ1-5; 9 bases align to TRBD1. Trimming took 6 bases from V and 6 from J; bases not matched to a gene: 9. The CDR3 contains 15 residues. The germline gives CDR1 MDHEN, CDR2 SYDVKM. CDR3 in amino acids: CASSKTGGWGQPQHF. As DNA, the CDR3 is TGTGCCAGCAGCAAGACAGGGGGTTGGGGTCAGCCCCAGCATTTT.

The CDR3 here is CASSDSFGETQYF. In DNA, the CDR3 is TGTGCCAGCAGTGACAGTTTCGGGGAGACCCAGTACTTC. The chain links TRBV25-1 to TRBJ2-5; D gene ambiguous. Trimming stripped 3 bases from V and 5 bases from J, with 10 bases between. This CDR3 contains 13 residues. Germline values: CDR1 MGHDK, CDR2 SYGVNS.

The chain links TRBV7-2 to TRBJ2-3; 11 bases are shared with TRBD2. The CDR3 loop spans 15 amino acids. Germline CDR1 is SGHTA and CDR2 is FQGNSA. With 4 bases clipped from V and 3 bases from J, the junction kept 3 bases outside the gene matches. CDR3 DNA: TGTGCCAGCAGCTCCAGGACTAGCGGGACAGATACGCAGTATTTT. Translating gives CASSSRTSGTDTQYF. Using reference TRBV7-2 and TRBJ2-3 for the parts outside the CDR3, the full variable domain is GAGVSQSPSNKVTEKGKDVELRCDPISGHTALYWYRQSLGQGLEFLIYFQGNSAPDKSGLPSDRFSAERTGGSVSTLTIQRTQQEDSAVYLCASSSRTSGTDTQYFGPGTRLTVL.

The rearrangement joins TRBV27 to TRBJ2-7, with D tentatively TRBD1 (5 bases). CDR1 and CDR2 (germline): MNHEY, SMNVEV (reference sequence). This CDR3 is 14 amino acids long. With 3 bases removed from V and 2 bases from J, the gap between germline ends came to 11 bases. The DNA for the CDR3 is TGTGCCAGCAGTTTGTTTATGGGGCCCTACGAGCAGTACTTC. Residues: CASSLFMGPYEQYF.

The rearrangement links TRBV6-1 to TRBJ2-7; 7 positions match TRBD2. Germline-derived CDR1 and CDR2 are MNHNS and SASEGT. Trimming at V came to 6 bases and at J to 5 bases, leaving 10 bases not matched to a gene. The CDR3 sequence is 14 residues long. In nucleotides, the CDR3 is TGTGCCAGCAGGAAGTTGGCGGGAGTGGACGAGCAGTACTTC. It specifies CASRKLAGVDEQYF.

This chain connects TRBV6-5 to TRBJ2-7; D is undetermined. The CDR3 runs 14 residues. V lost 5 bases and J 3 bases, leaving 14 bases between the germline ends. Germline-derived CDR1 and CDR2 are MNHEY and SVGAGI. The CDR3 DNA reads TGTGCCAGCAGTGAGAGAACAGTAAACTACGAGCAGTACTTC. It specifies CASSERTVNYEQYF.

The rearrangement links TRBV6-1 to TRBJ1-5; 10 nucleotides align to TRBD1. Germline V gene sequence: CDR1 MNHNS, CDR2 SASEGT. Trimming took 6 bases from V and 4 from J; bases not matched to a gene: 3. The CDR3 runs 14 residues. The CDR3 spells CASRTGGGNQPQHF. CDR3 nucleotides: TGTGCCAGCAGGACAGGGGGCGGGAATCAGCCCCAGCATTTT.

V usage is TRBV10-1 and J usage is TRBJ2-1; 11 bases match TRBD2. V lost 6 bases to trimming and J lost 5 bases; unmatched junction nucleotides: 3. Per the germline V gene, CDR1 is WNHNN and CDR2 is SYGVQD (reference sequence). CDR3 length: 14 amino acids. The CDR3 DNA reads TGCGCCAGCAGAACTAGCGGGAGTGACAATGAGCAGTTCTTC. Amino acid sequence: CASRTSGSDNEQFF.

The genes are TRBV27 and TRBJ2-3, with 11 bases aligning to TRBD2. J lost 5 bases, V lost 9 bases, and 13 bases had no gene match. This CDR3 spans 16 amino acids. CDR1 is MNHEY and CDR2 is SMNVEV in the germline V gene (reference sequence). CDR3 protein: CASLHIAGGPLDTQYF. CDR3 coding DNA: TGTGCCAGTCTTCATATAGCGGGAGGGCCCTTAGATACGCAGTATTTT.

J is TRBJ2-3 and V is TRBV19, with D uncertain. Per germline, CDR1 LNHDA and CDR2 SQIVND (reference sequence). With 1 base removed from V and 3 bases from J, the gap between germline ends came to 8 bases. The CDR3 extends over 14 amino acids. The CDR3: CASSIGLTTDTQYF. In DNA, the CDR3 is TGTGCCAGTAGTATAGGACTTACAACAGATACGCAGTATTTT.

CDR3 loop: CASNPLAGEGEQYF. The CDR3 DNA is TGTGCCAGCAATCCACTAGCGGGAGAAGGCGAGCAGTACTTC. The rearrangement links TRBV6-6 to TRBJ2-7; TRBD2 matches at 11 bases. The length of the CDR3 is 14 residues. Unmatched junction bases numbered 8, after V lost 7 bases and J lost 6 bases. Per the germline V gene, CDR1 is MNHNY and CDR2 is SVGAGI (reference sequence).

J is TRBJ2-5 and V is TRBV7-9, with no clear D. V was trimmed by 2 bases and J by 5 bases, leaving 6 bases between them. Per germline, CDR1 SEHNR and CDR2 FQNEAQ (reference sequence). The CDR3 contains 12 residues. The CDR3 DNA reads TGTGCCAGCAGCTTATCCCGGGAGACCCAGTACTTC. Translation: CASSLSRETQYF.

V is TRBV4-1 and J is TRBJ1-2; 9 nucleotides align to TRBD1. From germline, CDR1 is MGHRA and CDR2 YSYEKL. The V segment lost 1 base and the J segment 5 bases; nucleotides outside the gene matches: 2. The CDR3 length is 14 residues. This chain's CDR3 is CASSQVGQGYGYTF. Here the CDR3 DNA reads TGCGCCAGCAGCCAAGTCGGACAGGGGTATGGCTACACCTTC.

The CDR3 DNA follows: TGCGCCAGCAGCGGACCCGGGACAGATGGCTCCTACAATGAGCAGTTCTTC. Translated: CASSGPGTDGSYNEQFF. The chain joins TRBV5-1 to TRBJ2-1; 7 bases line up with TRBD1. From germline, CDR1 is SGHRS and CDR2 YFSETQ. The junction had 10 bases not matched to a gene; V was cut back by 4 bases and J by 0 bases. This CDR3 spans 17 amino acids.

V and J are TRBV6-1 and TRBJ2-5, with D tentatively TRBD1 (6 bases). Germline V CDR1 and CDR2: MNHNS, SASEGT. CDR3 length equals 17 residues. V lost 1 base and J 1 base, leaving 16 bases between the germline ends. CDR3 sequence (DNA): TGTGCCAGCAGTGAAGTCTACCAGGGGTACGTCCAAGAGACCCAGTACTTC. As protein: CASSEVYQGYVQETQYF.

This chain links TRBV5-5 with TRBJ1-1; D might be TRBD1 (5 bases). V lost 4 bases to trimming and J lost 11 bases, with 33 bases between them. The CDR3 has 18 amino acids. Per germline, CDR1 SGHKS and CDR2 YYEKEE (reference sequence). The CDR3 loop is CASSGQTIPRPPNEGAFF. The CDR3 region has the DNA TGTGCCAGCAGCGGACAAACTATCCCGCGACCGCCGAACGAGGGGGCTTTCTTT.

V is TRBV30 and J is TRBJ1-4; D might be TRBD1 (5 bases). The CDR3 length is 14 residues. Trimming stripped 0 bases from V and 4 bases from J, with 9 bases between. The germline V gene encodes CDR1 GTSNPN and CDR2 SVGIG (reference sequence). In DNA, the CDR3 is TGTGCCTGGAGTGTCGGGACGGATAATGAAAAACTGTTTTTT. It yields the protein CAWSVGTDNEKLFF. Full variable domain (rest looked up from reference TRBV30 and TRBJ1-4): SQTIHQWPATLVQPVGSPLSLECTVEGTSNPNLYWYRQAAGRGLQLLFYSVGIGQISSEVPQNLSASRPQDRQFILSSKKLLLSDSGFYLCAWSVGTDNEKLFFGSGTQLSVL.

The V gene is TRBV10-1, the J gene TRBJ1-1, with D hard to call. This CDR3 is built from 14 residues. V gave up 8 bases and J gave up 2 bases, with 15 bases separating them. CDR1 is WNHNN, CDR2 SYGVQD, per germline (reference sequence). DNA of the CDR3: TGCGCCAGCTCAAACGGGGTGCCAAACACTGAAGCTTTCTTT. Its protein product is CASSNGVPNTEAFF.

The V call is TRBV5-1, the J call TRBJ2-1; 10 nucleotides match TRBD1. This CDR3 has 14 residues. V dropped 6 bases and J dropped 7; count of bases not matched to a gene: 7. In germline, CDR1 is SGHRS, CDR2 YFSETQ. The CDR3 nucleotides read TGCGCCAGCAACACCGGGACAGGGGTTAATGAGCAGTTCTTC. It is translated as CASNTGTGVNEQFF.

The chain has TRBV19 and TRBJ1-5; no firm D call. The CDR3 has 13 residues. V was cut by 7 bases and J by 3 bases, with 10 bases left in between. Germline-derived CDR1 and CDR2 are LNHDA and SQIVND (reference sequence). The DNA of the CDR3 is TGTGCCAGTACCGAACACCTCAATCAGCCCCAGCATTTT. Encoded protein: CASTEHLNQPQHF.

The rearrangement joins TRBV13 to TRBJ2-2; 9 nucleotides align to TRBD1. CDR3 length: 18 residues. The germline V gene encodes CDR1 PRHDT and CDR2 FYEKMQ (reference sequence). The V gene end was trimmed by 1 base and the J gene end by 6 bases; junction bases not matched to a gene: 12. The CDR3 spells CASSLERLGTGLAGELFF. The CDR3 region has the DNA TGTGCCAGCAGCTTAGAGCGTCTGGGGACAGGGTTGGCCGGGGAGCTGTTTTTT.